The TCR beta chain under discussion was sequenced for a study of blood T cell repertoires in COVID-19. Overall study context: In each case, the material was cDNA or gDNA derived from T cells, B-cell-depleted T cells, or PBMCs.

This clone has only a few counts. Here immunoSEQ multiplex PCR was the method, and the copy in TCRdb shows in-frame clones only, minus some. Of 300,000 or so clones listed, 86% are singletons. Trimming took 0 bases from V and 5 from J; bases not matched to a gene: 1. CDR1 is SEHNR and CDR2 is FQNEAQ in the germline V gene (reference sequence). CDR3 length equals 14 residues. This clonotype originated in a woman between 50 and 59 years old with acute or convalescent COVID-19. The chain carries TRBV7-9 and TRBJ2-5, with 9 bases fitting TRBD1. Input material: peripheral blood. CDR3 sequence reads: CASSLAGTGETQYF. The DNA of the CDR3 is TGTGCCAGCAGCTTAGCCGGGACAGGGGAGACCCAGTACTTC.